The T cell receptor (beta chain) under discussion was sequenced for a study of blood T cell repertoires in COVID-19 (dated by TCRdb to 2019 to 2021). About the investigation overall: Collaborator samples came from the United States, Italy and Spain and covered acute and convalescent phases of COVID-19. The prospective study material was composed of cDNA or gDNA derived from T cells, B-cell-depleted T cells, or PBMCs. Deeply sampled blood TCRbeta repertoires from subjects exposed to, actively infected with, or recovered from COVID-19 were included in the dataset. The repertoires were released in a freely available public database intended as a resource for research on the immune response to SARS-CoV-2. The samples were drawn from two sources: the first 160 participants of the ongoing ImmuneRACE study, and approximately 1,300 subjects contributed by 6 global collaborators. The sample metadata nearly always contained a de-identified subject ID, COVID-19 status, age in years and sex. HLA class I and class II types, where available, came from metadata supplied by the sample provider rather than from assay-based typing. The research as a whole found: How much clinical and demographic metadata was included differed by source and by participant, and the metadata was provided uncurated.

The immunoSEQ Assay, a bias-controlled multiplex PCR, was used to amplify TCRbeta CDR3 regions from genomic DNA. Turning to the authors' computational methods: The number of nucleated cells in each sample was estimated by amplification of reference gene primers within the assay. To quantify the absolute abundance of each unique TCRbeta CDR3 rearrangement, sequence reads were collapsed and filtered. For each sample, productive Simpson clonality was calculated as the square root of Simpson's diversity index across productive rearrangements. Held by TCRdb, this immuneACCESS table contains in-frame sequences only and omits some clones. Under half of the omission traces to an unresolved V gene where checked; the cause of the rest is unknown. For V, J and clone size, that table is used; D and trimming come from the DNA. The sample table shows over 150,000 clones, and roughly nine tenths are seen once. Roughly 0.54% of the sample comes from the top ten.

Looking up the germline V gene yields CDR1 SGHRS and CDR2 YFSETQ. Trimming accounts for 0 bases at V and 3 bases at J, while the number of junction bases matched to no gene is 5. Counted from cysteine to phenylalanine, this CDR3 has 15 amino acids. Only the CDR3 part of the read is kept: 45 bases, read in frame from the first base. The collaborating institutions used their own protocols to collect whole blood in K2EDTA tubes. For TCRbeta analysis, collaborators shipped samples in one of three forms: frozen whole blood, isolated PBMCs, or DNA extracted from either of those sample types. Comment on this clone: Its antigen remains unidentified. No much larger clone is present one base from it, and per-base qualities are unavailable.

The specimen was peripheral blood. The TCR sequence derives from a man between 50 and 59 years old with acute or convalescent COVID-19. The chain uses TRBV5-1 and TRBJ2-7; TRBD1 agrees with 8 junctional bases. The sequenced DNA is TGCGCCAGCAGCTTGGCGGCAGGGGGCCACTACGAGCAGTACTTC. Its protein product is CASSLAAGGHYEQYF. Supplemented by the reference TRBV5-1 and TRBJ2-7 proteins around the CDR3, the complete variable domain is KAGVTQTPRYLIKTRGQQVTLSCSPISGHRSVSWYQQTPGQGLQFLFEYFSETQRNKGNFPGRFSGRQFSNSRSEMNVSTLELGDSALYLCASSLAAGGHYEQYFGPGTRLTVT.